Listed below are T cell receptor beta chains from one sample, sequenced in a study of graft-versus-host responses after intestinal transplantation. Using immunoSEQ multiplex PCR, the repertoire was profiled, and TCRdb retains in-frame clones only, with some absent. The table lists tens of thousands of clones, approximately 94% of them singletons, with roughly 2% in the top ten. The antigens these receptors bind are not known. This specimen consisted of unstimulated CD8+ T cells sorted from spleen or lymph node cells, obtained before intestinal transplant. Every receptor here comes from a human donor who received an intestinal transplant. The CDR3 runs from the conserved cysteine through the conserved F or W. The order of the fields is V gene, J gene, clone size, D gene, CDR3 protein, CDR3 DNA. A D gene is named only where the DNA matches it firmly. Only part of the rows carry a size: once, few, many, or a class if the clone is expanded.

>TRBV2|TRBJ1-2|-|TRBD1
CASITRDRGLDYGYTF
TGTGCCAGCATTACGCGGGACAGGGGGCTTGACTATGGCTACACCTTC
>TRBV2|TRBJ1-1|-|TRBD1
CASRQGQNMNTEAFF
TGTGCCAGCCGTCAGGGACAGAACATGAACACTGAAGCTTTCTTT
>TRBV4-3|TRBJ2-1|-|-
CASSEEGGVNEQFF
TGCGCCAGCAGCGAAGAGGGGGGGGTAAATGAGCAGTTCTTC
>TRBV5-5|TRBJ1-6|-|-
CASRSGTLYNSPLHF
TGTGCCAGCAGATCCGGGACTCTCTATAATTCACCCCTCCACTTT
>TRBV10-1|TRBJ1-2|-|-
CASSEGYGGYLKQTPRDYGYTF
TGCGCCAGCAGTGAGGGGTATGGGGGCTACCTAAAGCAAACGCCACGCGACTATGGCTACACCTTC
>TRBV7-9|TRBJ2-3|-|TRBD2
CASSRTLAGADTQYF
TGTGCCAGCAGCCGAACCCTAGCGGGGGCAGATACGCAGTATTTT
>TRBV19|TRBJ1-4|few|-
CASADSTWVGEKLFF
TGTGCCAGTGCGGACAGTACCTGGGTAGGCGAAAAACTGTTTTTT
>TRBV7-9|TRBJ1-3|-|-
CASSLESVGNTIYF
TGTGCCAGCAGCTTAGAATCCGTCGGAAACACCATATATTTT
>TRBV6-5|TRBJ1-4|-|-
CASSSPRRSNEKLFF
TGTGCCAGCAGTTCCCCTCGCCGGTCCAATGAAAAACTGTTTTTT
>TRBV11-2|TRBJ1-5|-|-
CASSLGGRNQPQHF
TGTGCCAGCAGCTTAGGAGGGCGGAATCAGCCCCAGCATTTT
>TRBV27|TRBJ1-2|-|TRBD1
CASSLLGSGTGVGYTF
TGTGCCAGCAGTTTATTAGGATCCGGGACAGGCGTTGGCTACACCTTC
>TRBV6-5|TRBJ1-2|-|-
CASSSTPGLGYGYTF
TGTGCCAGCAGTTCGACCCCGGGATTAGGCTATGGCTACACCTTC
>TRBV9|TRBJ2-1|-|TRBD2
CASSPTSGGDNEQFF
TGTGCCAGCAGCCCGACTAGCGGGGGAGACAATGAGCAGTTCTTC
>TRBV7-8|TRBJ1-1|once|-
CASSLALQGLNTEAFF
TGTGCCAGCAGCTTAGCCCTACAGGGTTTGAACACTGAAGCTTTCTTT
>TRBV12-5|TRBJ1-3|-|TRBD1
CASGLETGAGNTIYF
TGTGCTAGTGGTTTAGAGACAGGGGCTGGAAACACCATATATTTT
>TRBV7-9|TRBJ2-1|-|TRBD2
CASSAPAGEPYNEQFF
TGTGCCAGCAGCGCCCCGGCGGGGGAGCCCTACAATGAGCAGTTCTTC
>TRBV9|TRBJ2-2|-|-
CASSPMGGGELFF
TGTGCCAGCAGCCCAATGGGGGGCGGGGAGCTGTTTTTT